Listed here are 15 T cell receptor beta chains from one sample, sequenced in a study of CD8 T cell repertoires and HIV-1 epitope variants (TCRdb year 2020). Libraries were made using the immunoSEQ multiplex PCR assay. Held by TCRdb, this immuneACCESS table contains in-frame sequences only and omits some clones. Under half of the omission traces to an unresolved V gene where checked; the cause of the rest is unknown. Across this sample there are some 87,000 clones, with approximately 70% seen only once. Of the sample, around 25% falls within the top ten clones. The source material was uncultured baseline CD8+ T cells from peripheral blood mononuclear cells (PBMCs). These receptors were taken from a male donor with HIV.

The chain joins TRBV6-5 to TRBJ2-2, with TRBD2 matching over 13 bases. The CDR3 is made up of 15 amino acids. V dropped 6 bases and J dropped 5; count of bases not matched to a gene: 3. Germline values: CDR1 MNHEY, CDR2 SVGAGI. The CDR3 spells CASRRTSGGTGELFF. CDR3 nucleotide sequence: TGTGCCAGCAGACGGACTAGCGGGGGTACCGGGGAGCTGTTTTTT.

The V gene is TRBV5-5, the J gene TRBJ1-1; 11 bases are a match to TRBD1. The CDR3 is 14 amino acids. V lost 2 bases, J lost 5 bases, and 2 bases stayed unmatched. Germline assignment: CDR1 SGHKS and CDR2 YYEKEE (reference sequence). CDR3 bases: TGTGCCAGCAGCTTCGGGACAGGGGGAACTGAAGCTTTCTTT. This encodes CASSFGTGGTEAFF.

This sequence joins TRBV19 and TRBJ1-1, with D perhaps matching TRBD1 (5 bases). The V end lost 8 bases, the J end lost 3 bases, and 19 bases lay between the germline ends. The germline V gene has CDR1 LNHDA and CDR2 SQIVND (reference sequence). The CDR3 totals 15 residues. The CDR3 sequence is CASANSWGGDTEAFF. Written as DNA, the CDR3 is TGTGCCAGTGCCAATAGCTGGGGGGGGGACACTGAAGCTTTCTTT. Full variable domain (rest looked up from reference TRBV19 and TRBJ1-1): DGGITQSPKYLFRKEGQNVTLSCEQNLNHDAMYWYRQDPGQGLRLIYYSQIVNDFQKGDIAEGYSVSREKKESFPLTVTSAQKNPTAFYLCASANSWGGDTEAFFGQGTRLTVV.

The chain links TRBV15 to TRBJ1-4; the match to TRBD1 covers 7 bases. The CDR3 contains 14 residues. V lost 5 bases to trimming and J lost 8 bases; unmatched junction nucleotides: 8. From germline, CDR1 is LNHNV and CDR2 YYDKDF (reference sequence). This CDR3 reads CATSFSTGVEKLFF. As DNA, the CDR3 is TGTGCCACCAGCTTTAGTACAGGGGTCGAAAAACTGTTTTTT.

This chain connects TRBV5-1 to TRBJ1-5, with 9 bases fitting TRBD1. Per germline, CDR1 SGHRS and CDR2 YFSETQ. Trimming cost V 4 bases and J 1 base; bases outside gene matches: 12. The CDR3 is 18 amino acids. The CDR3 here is CASSPGQGSSVSNQPQHF. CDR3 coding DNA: TGCGCCAGCAGCCCGGGACAGGGAAGTTCGGTCAGCAATCAGCCCCAGCATTTT.

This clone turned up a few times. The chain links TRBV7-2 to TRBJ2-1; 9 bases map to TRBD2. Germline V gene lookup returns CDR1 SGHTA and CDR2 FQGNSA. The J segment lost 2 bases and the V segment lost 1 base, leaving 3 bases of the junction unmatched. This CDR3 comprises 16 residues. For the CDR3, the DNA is TGTGCCAGCAGCTTAGTGGCTAGCGGGACCTACAATGAGCAGTTCTTC. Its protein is CASSLVASGTYNEQFF.

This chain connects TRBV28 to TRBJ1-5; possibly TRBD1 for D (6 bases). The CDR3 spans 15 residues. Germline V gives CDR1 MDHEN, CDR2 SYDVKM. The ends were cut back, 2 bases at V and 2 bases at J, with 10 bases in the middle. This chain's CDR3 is CASSLGGLGNQPQHF. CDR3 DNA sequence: TGTGCCAGCAGTTTAGGGGGGCTGGGCAATCAGCCCCAGCATTTT.

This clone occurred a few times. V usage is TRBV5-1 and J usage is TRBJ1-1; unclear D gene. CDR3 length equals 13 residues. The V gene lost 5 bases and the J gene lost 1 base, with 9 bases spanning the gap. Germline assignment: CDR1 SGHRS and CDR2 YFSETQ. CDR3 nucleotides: TGCGCCAGCAGTAGATCCCAGAACACTGAAGCTTTCTTT. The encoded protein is CASSRSQNTEAFF.

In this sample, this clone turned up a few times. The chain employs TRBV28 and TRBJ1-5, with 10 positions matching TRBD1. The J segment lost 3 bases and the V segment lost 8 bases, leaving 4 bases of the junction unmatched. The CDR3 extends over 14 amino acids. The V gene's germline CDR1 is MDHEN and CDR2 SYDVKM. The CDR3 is CASWGTGVNQPQHF. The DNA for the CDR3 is TGTGCCAGCTGGGGGACAGGGGTCAATCAGCCCCAGCATTTT.

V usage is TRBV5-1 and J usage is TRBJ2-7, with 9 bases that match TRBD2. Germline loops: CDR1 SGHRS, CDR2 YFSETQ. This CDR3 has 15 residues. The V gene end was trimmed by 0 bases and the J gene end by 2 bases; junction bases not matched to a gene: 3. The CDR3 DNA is TGCGCCAGCAGCTTGGCCGGCGGGAGGGCCTACGAGCAGTACTTC. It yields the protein CASSLAGGRAYEQYF.

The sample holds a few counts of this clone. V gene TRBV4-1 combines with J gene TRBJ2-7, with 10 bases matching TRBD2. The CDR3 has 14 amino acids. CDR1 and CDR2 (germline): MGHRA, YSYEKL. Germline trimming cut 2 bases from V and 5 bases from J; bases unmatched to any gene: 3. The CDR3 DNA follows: TGCGCCAGCAGCCAACTAGCGGGAGACCACGAGCAGTACTTC. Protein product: CASSQLAGDHEQYF.

This CDR3 reads CSIRPGQGANRRGTEAFF. In DNA, the CDR3 is TGCAGCATTCGACCGGGACAGGGGGCGAATCGGAGGGGCACTGAAGCTTTCTTT. This rearrangement joins TRBV29-1 to TRBJ1-1; 12 nucleotides agree with TRBD1. With 8 bases clipped from V and 4 bases from J, the junction kept 20 bases outside the gene matches. The CDR3 is made up of 18 amino acids. Looked up from germline, CDR1 is SQVTM and CDR2 is ANQGSEA.

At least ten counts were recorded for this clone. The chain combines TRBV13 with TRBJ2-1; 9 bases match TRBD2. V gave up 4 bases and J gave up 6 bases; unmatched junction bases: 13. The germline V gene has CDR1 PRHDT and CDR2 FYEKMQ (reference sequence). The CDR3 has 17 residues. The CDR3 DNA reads TGTGCCAGCAGCTCCCCCGCCTCGACTAGCGGAGTCAATGAGCAGTTCTTC. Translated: CASSSPASTSGVNEQFF.

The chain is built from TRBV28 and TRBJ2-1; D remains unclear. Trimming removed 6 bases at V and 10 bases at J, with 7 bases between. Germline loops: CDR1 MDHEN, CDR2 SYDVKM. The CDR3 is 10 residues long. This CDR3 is CASRNREQFF. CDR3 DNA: TGTGCCAGCAGAAATCGGGAGCAGTTCTTC.

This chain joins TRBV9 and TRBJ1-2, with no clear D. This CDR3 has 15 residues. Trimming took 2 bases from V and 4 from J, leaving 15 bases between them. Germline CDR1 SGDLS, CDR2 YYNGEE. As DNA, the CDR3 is TGTGCCAGCAGCGTTCCGAACCCGATTACCTATGGCTACACCTTC. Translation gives CASSVPNPITYGYTF.